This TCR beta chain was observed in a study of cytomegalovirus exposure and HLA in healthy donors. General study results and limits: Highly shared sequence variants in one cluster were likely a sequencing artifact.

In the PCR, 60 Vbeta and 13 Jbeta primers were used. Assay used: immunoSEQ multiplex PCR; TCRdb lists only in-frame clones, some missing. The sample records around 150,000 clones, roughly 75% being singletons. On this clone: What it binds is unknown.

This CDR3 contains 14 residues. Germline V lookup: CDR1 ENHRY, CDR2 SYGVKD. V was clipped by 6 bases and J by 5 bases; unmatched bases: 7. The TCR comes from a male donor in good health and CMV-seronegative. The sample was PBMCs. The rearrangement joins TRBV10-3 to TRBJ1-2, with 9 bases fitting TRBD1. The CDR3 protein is CAISGPGQGYGYTF. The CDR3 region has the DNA TGTGCCATCAGCGGCCCGGGACAGGGTTATGGCTACACCTTC.